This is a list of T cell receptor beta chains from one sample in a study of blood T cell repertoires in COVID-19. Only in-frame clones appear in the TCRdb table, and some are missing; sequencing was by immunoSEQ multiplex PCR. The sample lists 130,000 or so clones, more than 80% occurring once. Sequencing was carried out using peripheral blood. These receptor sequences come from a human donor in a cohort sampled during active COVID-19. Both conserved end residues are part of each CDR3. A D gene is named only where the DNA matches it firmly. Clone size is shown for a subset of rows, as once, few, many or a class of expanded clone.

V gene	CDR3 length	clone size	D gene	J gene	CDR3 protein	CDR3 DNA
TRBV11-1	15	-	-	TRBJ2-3	CASHRTRTSTDTQYF	TGTGCCAGCCACAGGACCCGGACCTCCACAGATACGCAGTATTTT
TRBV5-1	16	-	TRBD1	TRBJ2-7	CASIAPGGAGPREQYF	TGCGCCAGCATTGCCCCAGGGGGTGCGGGTCCGCGCGAGCAGTACTTC
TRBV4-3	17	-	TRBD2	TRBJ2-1	CASSPSIGQGGSNEQFF	TGCGCCAGCAGCCCGTCTATCGGGCAGGGAGGGTCCAATGAGCAGTTCTTC
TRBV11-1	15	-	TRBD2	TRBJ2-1	CASSQGLAGYNEQFF	TGTGCCAGCAGCCAGGGACTAGCGGGGTACAATGAGCAGTTCTTC
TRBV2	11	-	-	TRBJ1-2	CASSEGRSNTF	TGTGCCAGCAGTGAAGGGAGGAGCAACACCTTC
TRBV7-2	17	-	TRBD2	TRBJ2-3	CASSPVRAGGITDTQYF	TGTGCCAGCAGCCCAGTCCGGGCGGGGGGCATAACAGATACGCAGTATTTT
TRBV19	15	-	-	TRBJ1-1	CASSWEVDMNTEAFF	TGTGCCAGTAGTTGGGAGGTGGACATGAACACTGAAGCTTTCTTT
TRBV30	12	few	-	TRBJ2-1	CAWSLDYNEQFF	TGTGCCTGGAGTTTAGACTACAATGAGCAGTTCTTC
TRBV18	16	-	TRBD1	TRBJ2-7	CASSPPGQAAPYEQYF	TGTGCCAGCTCACCACCGGGACAGGCGGCCCCCTACGAGCAGTACTTC
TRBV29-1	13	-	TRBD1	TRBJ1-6	CSARDRADSPLHF	TGCAGCGCCAGGGACAGGGCGGACTCACCCCTCCACTTT
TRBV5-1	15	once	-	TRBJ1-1	CASSLKDAGNTEAFF	TGCGCCAGCAGCTTGAAAGATGCAGGGAACACTGAAGCTTTCTTT
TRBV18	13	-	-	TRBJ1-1	CASSLGRATEAFF	TGTGCCAGCTCACTAGGCAGGGCCACTGAAGCTTTCTTT
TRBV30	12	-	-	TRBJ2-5	CALRGAWETQYF	TGTGCCCTACGGGGAGCCTGGGAGACCCAGTACTTC
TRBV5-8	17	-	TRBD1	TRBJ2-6	CASSLVGQGSGANVLTF	TGTGCCAGCAGCTTGGTCGGACAGGGCTCTGGGGCCAACGTCCTGACTTTC
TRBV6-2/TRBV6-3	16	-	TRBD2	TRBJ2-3	CASSYRASGGPDTQYF	TGTGCCAGCAGTTACCGTGCTAGCGGGGGTCCAGATACGCAGTATTTT
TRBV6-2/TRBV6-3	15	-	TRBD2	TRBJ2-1	CASSWTSGSYNEQFF	TGTGCCAGCAGCTGGACTAGCGGCTCCTACAATGAGCAGTTCTTC
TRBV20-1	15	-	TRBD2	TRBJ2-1	CSASGGLAGVNEQFF	TGCAGTGCTAGTGGGGGACTAGCGGGAGTGAATGAGCAGTTCTTC
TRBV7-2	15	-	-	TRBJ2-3	CASSLNQRGTDTQYF	TGTGCCAGCAGCTTAAACCAGCGGGGCACAGATACGCAGTATTTT
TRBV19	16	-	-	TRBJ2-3	CASSRDSTGRTDTQYF	TGTGCCAGTAGTAGAGATTCTACCGGGAGAACAGATACGCAGTATTTT
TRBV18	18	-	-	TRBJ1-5	CASSPRPPRGVNNQPQHF	TGTGCCAGCTCACCAAGACCTCCCCGCGGGGTTAACAATCAGCCCCAGCATTTT
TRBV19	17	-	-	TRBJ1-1	CASSPPPGTSSNTEAFF	TGTGCCAGTAGTCCGCCTCCCGGGACATCCTCGAACACTGAAGCTTTCTTT
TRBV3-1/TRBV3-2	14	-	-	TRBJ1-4	CASSRTGRNEKLFF	TGTGCCAGCAGCCGCACAGGGCGGAATGAAAAACTGTTTTTT
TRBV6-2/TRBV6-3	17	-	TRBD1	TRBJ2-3	CASSSIGQGWYTDTQYF	TGTGCCAGCAGTTCAATAGGACAGGGTTGGTATACAGATACGCAGTATTTT
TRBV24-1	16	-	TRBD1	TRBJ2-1	CATSDQDRGLYNEQFF	TGTGCCACCAGTGATCAGGACAGGGGGCTTTACAATGAGCAGTTCTTC
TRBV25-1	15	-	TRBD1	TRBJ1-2	CASSSHRTGFYGYTF	TGTGCCAGCAGCTCACATAGGACAGGCTTTTATGGCTACACCTTC
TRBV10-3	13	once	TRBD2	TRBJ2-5	CAIQAAGRETQYF	TGTGCCATTCAGGCAGCGGGAAGAGAGACCCAGTACTTC
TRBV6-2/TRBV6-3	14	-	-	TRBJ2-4	CASSGAAIKNIQYF	TGTGCCAGCAGTGGGGCGGCGATCAAAAACATTCAGTACTTC
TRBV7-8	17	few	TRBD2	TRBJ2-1	CASSSAGLWSGGTEQFF	TGTGCCAGCAGCTCGGCAGGTCTGTGGAGCGGGGGGACTGAGCAGTTCTTC
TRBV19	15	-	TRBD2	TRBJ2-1	CASRSPGLSLDEQFF	TGTGCCAGTAGGTCACCGGGACTAAGTTTGGATGAGCAGTTCTTC
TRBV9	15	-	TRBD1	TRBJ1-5	CASSVRQGAKQPQHF	TGTGCCAGCAGCGTGCGACAGGGGGCGAAACAGCCCCAGCATTTT
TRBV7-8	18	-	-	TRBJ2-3	CASSSIHPTGVRSDTQYF	TGTGCCAGCAGCTCAATCCACCCTACGGGGGTGAGATCAGATACGCAGTATTTT
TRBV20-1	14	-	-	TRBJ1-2	CSASKAGSNYGYTF	TGCAGTGCTAGTAAGGCAGGGTCTAACTATGGCTACACCTTC
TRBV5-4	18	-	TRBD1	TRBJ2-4	CASSTSRDSDLAKNIQYF	TGTGCCAGCAGCACGTCTCGGGACAGTGACCTAGCCAAAAACATTCAGTACTTC
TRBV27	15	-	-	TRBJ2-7	CASSQGTPPRDEQYF	TGTGCCAGCAGTCAGGGGACACCCCCAAGGGACGAGCAGTACTTC
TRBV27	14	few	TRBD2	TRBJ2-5	CASSPRGGPETQYF	TGTGCCAGCAGCCCCCGCGGGGGGCCGGAGACCCAGTACTTC
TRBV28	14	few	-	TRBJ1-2	CASSVVLTYYGYTF	TGTGCCAGCAGCGTAGTTTTGACTTACTATGGCTACACCTTC
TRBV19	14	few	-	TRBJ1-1	CASSISGKNTEAFF	TGTGCCAGTAGTATATCAGGGAAGAACACTGAAGCTTTCTTT